One and the same sample provided the 27 T cell receptor beta chains below, sequenced in a study of shared clonotypes between healthy human individuals. Only in-frame clones appear in the TCRdb table, and some are missing; sequencing was by immunoSEQ multiplex PCR. The sample yields 2 million to 2.5 million clones, 85% to 95% seen once. Sequenced sample: naive CD4+ T cells from PBMCs. The subset was: CD45RA+ positively selected. The receptor set was obtained from a man younger than 35 in good health. Some clones in this sample may be carry-over from other donors' samples.

The V gene is TRBV18, the J gene TRBJ2-1; tentatively, D is TRBD1 (5 bases). The length of the CDR3 is 14 residues. V was cut by 8 bases and J by 0 bases, with 11 bases left in between. Germline loops: CDR1 KGHSH, CDR2 LQKENI. CDR3 sequence (DNA): TGTGCCAGCGCGCGACAGAGCTCCTACAATGAGCAGTTCTTC. It specifies CASARQSSYNEQFF.

Of note for this clone: Other nucleotide sequences from this sample produce the same CDR3. The J gene is TRBJ2-7, the V gene TRBV9; 7 bases map to TRBD2. V lost 3 bases and J lost 0; bases outside the gene matches: 3. Germline V lookup: CDR1 SGDLS, CDR2 YYNGEE. The CDR3 has 14 residues. CDR3 coding DNA: TGTGCCAGCAGCGCGGGCGGGAGCTCCTACGAGCAGTACTTC. Translating it yields CASSAGGSSYEQYF.

The chain has TRBV7-8 and TRBJ2-1; D is possibly TRBD2 (5 bases). Trimming cost V 6 bases and J 0 bases, with 12 bases left between them. The CDR3 spans 15 residues. Germline-derived CDR1 and CDR2 are SGHVS and FQNEAQ. CDR3 loop: CASSTQRSSYNEQFF. The CDR3 DNA reads TGTGCCAGCAGTACTCAGCGGAGCTCCTACAATGAGCAGTTCTTC.

This chain connects TRBV18 to TRBJ2-2; 9 nucleotides align to TRBD1. Germline-derived CDR1 and CDR2 are KGHSH and LQKENI. The V and J ends lost 1 base and 3 bases, in that order; junction bases with no gene match: 6. The CDR3 length is 17 residues. The CDR3 sequence: CASSPLTGGADTGELFF. In nucleotides, the CDR3 is TGTGCCAGCTCACCACTTACAGGGGGCGCGGACACCGGGGAGCTGTTTTTT.

This chain links TRBV5-1 with TRBJ2-3, with 7 bases matching TRBD2. CDR1 is SGHRS, CDR2 YFSETQ, per germline. V lost 0 bases and J lost 1; bases outside the gene matches: 5. This CDR3 spans 16 amino acids. This CDR3 reads CASSLDPTSGTDTQYF. CDR3 DNA: TGCGCCAGCAGCTTGGACCCTACTAGCGGCACAGATACGCAGTATTTT.

The count of this clone is one. CDR3 DNA sequence: TGTGCCAGCAATGGCGTAGTTGGGACTTTCTCCTACAATGAGCAGTTCTTC. Translating gives CASNGVVGTFSYNEQFF. The chain recombines TRBV7-2 with TRBJ2-1; a weak D match, TRBD2 (6 bases). In germline, CDR1 is SGHTA, CDR2 FQGNSA. The ends were cut back, 7 bases at V and 0 bases at J, with 19 bases in the middle. The CDR3 consists of 17 residues.

The chain is built from TRBV29-1 and TRBJ2-7, with D possibly TRBD1 on 5 matching bases. Germline CDR1 and CDR2: SQVTM and ANQGSEA. The CDR3 is 12 residues long. With 4 bases removed from V and 5 bases from J, the gap between germline ends came to 12 bases. The CDR3 is CSVVQGPHEQYF. CDR3 coding DNA: TGCAGCGTTGTTCAGGGTCCCCACGAGCAGTACTTC.

V and J are TRBV13 and TRBJ2-3; the match to TRBD2 covers 13 bases. CDR3 length: 19 residues. Trimming removed 1 base from V and 2 bases from J; junction bases left unmatched: 9. CDR1 PRHDT and CDR2 FYEKMQ come from the germline V gene (reference sequence). The chain's CDR3 is CASSLESVLAGGSTDTQYF. CDR3 bases: TGTGCCAGCAGCTTAGAATCCGTACTAGCGGGAGGGTCCACAGATACGCAGTATTTT.

The V gene is TRBV2, the J gene TRBJ1-4; 8 positions match TRBD1. The CDR3 is made up of 16 amino acids. V dropped 7 bases and J dropped 2; count of bases not matched to a gene: 9. The germline V gene has CDR1 SNHLY and CDR2 FYNNEI. The CDR3 spells CASKRQGAQTNEKLFF. In DNA form, the CDR3 reads TGTGCCAGCAAAAGGCAGGGGGCGCAGACTAATGAAAAACTGTTTTTT.

The CDR3 spells CASSQRGANTEAFF. CDR3 sequence (DNA): TGTGCCAGCAGCCAACGGGGGGCGAACACTGAAGCTTTCTTT. The rearrangement links TRBV14 to TRBJ1-1, with TRBD1 as a possible D gene (6 bases). The V gene's germline CDR1 is SGHDN and CDR2 FVKESK. Trimming removed 2 bases from V and 1 base from J, with 8 bases in between. This CDR3 contains 14 residues.

The chain combines TRBV7-2 with TRBJ2-7; 9 positions match TRBD2. The V segment lost 3 bases and the J segment 3 bases; nucleotides outside the gene matches: 12. The CDR3 sequence is 17 residues long. Per germline, CDR1 SGHTA and CDR2 FQGNSA. CDR3 DNA: TGTGCCAGCAGCTTGGGCCTCTTAGCGGGAGCGGACTACGAGCAGTACTTC. Amino acids: CASSLGLLAGADYEQYF.

The chain recombines TRBV6-1 with TRBJ1-1; D call uncertain. Germline lookup yields CDR1 MNHNS and CDR2 SASEGT. The CDR3 loop spans 15 amino acids. V gave up 2 bases and J gave up 0 bases, with 10 bases separating them. CDR3 sequence (DNA): TGTGCCAGCAGTGAATATCCGGCCATGAACACTGAAGCTTTCTTT. The encoded protein is CASSEYPAMNTEAFF.

The rearrangement uses TRBV4-2 and TRBJ2-3; D perhaps matches TRBD2 (6 bases). The CDR3 has 15 residues. Germline lookup yields CDR1 LGHNA and CDR2 YNFKEQ. The V end was cut by 0 bases, the J end by 2 bases, with 9 bases between. DNA of the CDR3: TGTGCCAGCAGCCAAGAGTCGGGAGCCACAGATACGCAGTATTTT. Protein: CASSQESGATDTQYF.

This chain links TRBV9 with TRBJ1-3, with 7 bases identical to TRBD1. Losses at the gene ends were 3 bases for V and 2 bases for J; bases not matched to a gene: 5. Per the germline V gene, CDR1 is SGDLS and CDR2 is YYNGEE. The CDR3 totals 15 residues. CDR3 sequence: CASSAVGTAGNTIYF. The CDR3 nucleotides read TGTGCCAGCAGCGCAGTTGGGACAGCTGGAAACACCATATATTTT.

The J gene is TRBJ1-3, the V gene TRBV7-9; the D gene is possibly TRBD1 (6 bases). Deletions cut 5 bases from V and 3 bases from J, with 26 bases between. The length of the CDR3 is 19 residues. Germline V CDR1 and CDR2: SEHNR, FQNEAQ (reference sequence). This CDR3 is CASSARARTEDDHGNTIYF. DNA of the CDR3: TGTGCCAGCAGCGCCCGAGCTCGGACAGAGGACGACCATGGAAACACCATATATTTT.

This chain connects TRBV5-4 to TRBJ1-2; D gene uncertain. Per germline, CDR1 SGHNT and CDR2 YYREEE (reference sequence). This CDR3 is built from 13 residues. With 4 bases removed from V and 1 base from J, the gap between germline ends came to 8 bases. This CDR3 reads CASSLTVNYGYTF. CDR3 sequence (DNA): TGTGCCAGCAGCCTGACGGTTAACTATGGCTACACCTTC.

The J gene is TRBJ2-3, the V gene TRBV6-6, with no clear D. Germline loops: CDR1 MNHNY, CDR2 SVGAGI (reference sequence). V lost 5 bases and J 5 bases, leaving 14 bases between the germline ends. The CDR3 consists of 14 residues. Written as DNA, the CDR3 is TGTGCCAGCAGTATCGACCTGTTCGGAGATACGCAGTATTTT. This translates into CASSIDLFGDTQYF.

The count of this clone is one. The chain is built from TRBV28 and TRBJ1-5; 9 positions agree with TRBD1. CDR3 size: 18 residues. Germline V gene data show CDR1 as MDHEN and CDR2 as SYDVKM. Unmatched junction bases numbered 8, after V lost 2 bases and J lost 0 bases. In DNA, the CDR3 is TGTGCCAGCAGTTTACGTGGGGGGACAGGGCTTAGCAATCAGCCCCAGCATTTT. The encoded protein is CASSLRGGTGLSNQPQHF.

This chain links TRBV5-1 with TRBJ1-1, with 12 bases lining up with TRBD1. Germline CDR1 and CDR2: SGHRS and YFSETQ. The CDR3 extends over 19 amino acids. The J segment lost 3 bases and the V segment lost 5 bases, leaving 17 bases of the junction unmatched. The CDR3 nucleotides read TGCGCCAGCAGACAAATGGCGGGACAGGGGGCGAGTAGGGACACTGAAGCTTTCTTT. This gives the protein CASRQMAGQGASRDTEAFF.

The CDR3 DNA sequence: TGTGCCAGCCGGAGGGGGGCGACTAGCAGCCGCTACGAGCAGTACTTC. Its protein is CASRRGATSSRYEQYF. The chain joins TRBV27 to TRBJ2-7; D possibly corresponds to TRBD2 (7 bases). CDR1 is MNHEY and CDR2 is SMNVEV in the germline V gene (reference sequence). The CDR3 totals 16 residues. V lost 8 bases and J 3 bases, leaving 23 bases between the germline ends.

The chain couples TRBV5-1 to TRBJ2-3, with no clear D. The V end was cut by 2 bases, the J end by 2 bases, with 9 bases between. Germline loops: CDR1 SGHRS, CDR2 YFSETQ. The CDR3 length is 14 residues. CDR3 nucleotides: TGCGCCAGCAGCTTTATTGGGGACACAGATACGCAGTATTTT. It is translated as CASSFIGDTDTQYF.

The J gene is TRBJ1-1, the V gene TRBV28, with a possible D match to TRBD1 (5 bases). The CDR3 contains 13 residues. V was shortened by 6 bases and J by 7 bases, with 15 bases between the two germline ends. The germline V gene encodes CDR1 MDHEN and CDR2 SYDVKM. The CDR3 DNA follows: TGTGCCAGCAGCCTCCCGGGGCGGATTGAAGCTTTCTTT. It yields the protein CASSLPGRIEAFF.

The chain employs TRBV5-1 and TRBJ2-7; 8 nucleotides align to TRBD2. Trimming removed 1 base from V and 5 bases from J; junction bases left unmatched: 5. The CDR3 is 14 residues long. Germline V gene data show CDR1 as SGHRS and CDR2 as YFSETQ. Here the CDR3 DNA reads TGCGCCAGCAGCTTGCAGCGGGAGCGCGACGAGCAGTACTTC. Amino acid sequence: CASSLQRERDEQYF.

The chain carries TRBV2 and TRBJ1-1; perhaps TRBD1 as D (6 bases). The germline V gene encodes CDR1 SNHLY and CDR2 FYNNEI. The CDR3 has 16 amino acids. Trimming took off 6 bases at V and 4 bases at J, with 21 bases between the two ends. This chain's CDR3 is CASRVIQGRFGTEAFF. CDR3 DNA: TGTGCCAGCAGGGTTATTCAGGGGAGGTTTGGCACTGAAGCTTTCTTT.

This clone was seen a few times. The chain has TRBV27 and TRBJ2-7, with 13 bases aligning to TRBD2. The CDR3 is 14 amino acids. V gave up 4 bases and J gave up 7 bases; unmatched junction bases: 4. Per germline, CDR1 MNHEY and CDR2 SMNVEV (reference sequence). CDR3 sequence reads: CASSSPGLAGEQYF. The DNA of the CDR3 is TGTGCCAGCAGTTCCCCGGGACTAGCGGGAGAGCAGTACTTC.

A word on this clone: Other DNA variants within this sample encode the same CDR3. This chain connects TRBV5-1 to TRBJ1-2; D unresolved. V lost 0 bases, J lost 2 bases, and 8 bases lay in between. The germline gives CDR1 SGHRS, CDR2 YFSETQ. The CDR3 extends over 14 amino acids. This chain's CDR3 is CASSLETGNYGYTF. In nucleotides, the CDR3 is TGCGCCAGCAGCTTGGAGACTGGAAACTATGGCTACACCTTC.

The J gene is TRBJ2-3, the V gene TRBV7-9; 7 nucleotides agree with TRBD2. This CDR3 is built from 16 residues. Losses at the gene ends were 1 base for V and 4 bases for J; bases not matched to a gene: 8. Germline CDR1 is SEHNR and CDR2 is FQNEAQ (reference sequence). The CDR3 DNA follows: TGTGCCAGCAGCTTAGGGCGAGGGAGGGCCGCAGATACGCAGTATTTT. Translated: CASSLGRGRAADTQYF.